This T cell receptor beta chain was identified during a study of T cells after yellow fever vaccination. Background on the study: SMART-Seq v4 Ultra Low Input handled preparation of low-cell-number fractions.

Overall study results and limits: It was the secondary response that reached its peak faster, day 5 versus 15, but it was weaker.

V was trimmed by 1 base and J by 3 bases, leaving 13 bases between them. Germline CDR1 and CDR2: DFQATT and SNEGSKA (reference sequence). This CDR3 has 15 amino acids. A process of 5'RACE template switching, which added a universal primer site and UMIs, was used to make TCR cDNA. MiXCR was run by TCRdb on the 5' RACE reads, yielding one entry per CDR3 protein. The sample shows about 57,000 distinct CDR3 sequences, about 7% of them seen only once. This clonotype was counted only a few times. The antigen remains unidentified. The clonotype originates from a man younger than 45 who received the YFV17D yellow fever vaccine. The chain couples TRBV20-1 to TRBJ2-1; D is undetermined. The sequenced sample was CD8+ T cells sorted from PBMCs, obtained 15 days after the yellow fever booster vaccination. CDR3 in DNA: TGCAGTGCTAGAGCAGGCGGAATCTTCTACAATGAGCAGTTCTTC. Protein: CSARAGGIFYNEQFF.